A single sample gave rise to the 32 T cell receptor beta chains below, sequenced in a study of beta chain features in type 1 diabetes. These receptors are not linked to any known antigen. Study findings and constraints: TCRB CDR3s were moderately but significantly shorter in Type 1 diabetes patients in all four CD4+ subsets.

Expressed TCRB transcripts got sequenced, as all isolated RNA was reverse transcribed. This table comes from immunoSEQ multiplex PCR, and its TCRdb copy is limited to in-frame clones, with some not included. The table lists 150,000 to 190,000 clones, under 13% of them singletons. The sequenced sample consisted of central memory CD4+ T cells from blood. All receptors come from a man under 40 with type 1 diabetes.

This chain links TRBV28 with TRBJ1-1, with D uncertain. This CDR3 comprises 15 residues. Germline CDR1 reads MDHEN; CDR2 reads SYDVKM. The V gene lost 7 bases and the J gene lost 0 bases, with 15 bases spanning the gap. The CDR3 loop reads CASTRKPTVNTEAFF. The CDR3 coding sequence is TGTGCCAGCACACGAAAACCCACAGTGAACACTGAAGCTTTCTTT.

This clone was seen only a few times. The chain employs TRBV5-1 and TRBJ2-5; D is possibly TRBD2 (7 bases). Germline V gene lookup returns CDR1 SGHRS and CDR2 YFSETQ. V was trimmed by 1 base and J by 5 bases, leaving 15 bases between them. This CDR3 has 15 residues. Written as DNA, the CDR3 is TGCGCCAGCAGCTTGATCGCGGGGGCAAGGGAGACCCAGTACTTC. Protein sequence: CASSLIAGARETQYF.

This clone has a handful of counts. This chain connects TRBV5-4 to TRBJ2-5; D remains ambiguous. Trimming removed 3 bases from V and 2 bases from J, with 2 bases in between. The CDR3 is 11 amino acids. CDR1 and CDR2 from the germline V gene are SGHNT and YYREEE (reference sequence). The CDR3 protein is CASSSQETQYF. CDR3 bases: TGTGCCAGCAGCTCGCAAGAGACCCAGTACTTC.

This clone has only a few counts. The genes are TRBV5-1 and TRBJ2-1; 9 bases are shared with TRBD1. CDR1 is SGHRS and CDR2 is YFSETQ in the germline V gene. CDR3 length: 14 amino acids. With 2 bases clipped from V and 6 bases from J, the junction kept 3 bases outside the gene matches. This CDR3 reads CASSFGTGINEQFF. CDR3 coding DNA: TGCGCCAGCAGCTTTGGGACAGGGATCAATGAGCAGTTCTTC.

A few counts support this clone. The chain joins TRBV11-2 to TRBJ2-1; TRBD2 agrees at 11 bases. Germline assignment: CDR1 SGHAT and CDR2 FQNNGV. The ends lost 3 bases at V and 3 bases at J; junction bases unmatched: 7. The CDR3 is made up of 17 amino acids. The CDR3 protein is CASSFSSGTSGYNEQFF. The CDR3, as DNA: TGTGCCAGCAGCTTTAGCTCCGGGACTAGCGGCTACAATGAGCAGTTCTTC.

The chain links TRBV6-1 to TRBJ1-1; D remains unclear. V was pared by 4 bases and J by 1 base, with 7 bases between. The germline gives CDR1 MNHNS, CDR2 SASEGT. This CDR3 is built from 13 residues. The CDR3 loop is CASSVGPNTEAFF. The CDR3 DNA is TGTGCCAGCAGTGTGGGCCCGAACACTGAAGCTTTCTTT.

This clone showed up just a few times. This rearrangement joins TRBV5-6 to TRBJ2-7, with TRBD2 matching over 7 bases. This CDR3 spans 13 amino acids. Germline CDR1 is SGHDT and CDR2 is YYEEEE. V was clipped by 2 bases and J by 7 bases; unmatched bases: 6. CDR3 sequence reads: CASSLGGSGEQYF. CDR3 nucleotide sequence: TGTGCCAGCAGCTTAGGCGGGAGTGGTGAGCAGTACTTC.

The chain recombines TRBV29-1 with TRBJ2-7; 7 bases align to TRBD1. This CDR3 contains 14 residues. Germline CDR1 SQVTM, CDR2 ANQGSEA. J gave up 6 bases and V 5 bases, and 13 bases lay outside the gene matches. The CDR3 protein is CSVQQTNRGAEQYF. For the CDR3, the DNA is TGCAGCGTTCAGCAAACAAACAGGGGAGCCGAGCAGTACTTC.

V usage is TRBV4-1 and J usage is TRBJ2-1; 8 bases fit TRBD2. Germline lookup yields CDR1 MGHRA and CDR2 YSYEKL. J lost 2 bases, V lost 1 base, and 4 bases had no gene match. The CDR3 has 16 amino acids. This CDR3 reads CASSQAGGKTYNEQFF. DNA of the CDR3: TGCGCCAGCAGCCAAGCGGGAGGGAAAACCTACAATGAGCAGTTCTTC.

This clone was observed a few times. This rearrangement joins TRBV19 to TRBJ2-2; a possible D gene is TRBD2 (6 bases). CDR3 length: 14 amino acids. V gave up 5 bases and J gave up 7 bases, with 14 bases separating them. Germline V lookup: CDR1 LNHDA, CDR2 SQIVND (reference sequence). The chain's CDR3 is CASSLPGRDGELFF. In DNA form, the CDR3 reads TGTGCCAGTAGTTTGCCAGGGCGGGACGGGGAGCTGTTTTTT. Full variable domain (rest looked up from reference TRBV19 and TRBJ2-2): DGGITQSPKYLFRKEGQNVTLSCEQNLNHDAMYWYRQDPGQGLRLIYYSQIVNDFQKGDIAEGYSVSREKKESFPLTVTSAQKNPTAFYLCASSLPGRDGELFFGEGSRLTVL.

The V and J genes are TRBV15 and TRBJ1-2; D may be TRBD1 (6 bases). CDR1 LNHNV and CDR2 YYDKDF come from the germline V gene (reference sequence). Deletions cut 5 bases from V and 3 bases from J, with 19 bases between. The CDR3 totals 16 residues. Here the CDR3 reads CATSVGVTGPHYGYTF. Written as DNA, the CDR3 is TGTGCCACCAGCGTCGGTGTTACAGGGCCCCACTATGGCTACACCTTC.

The chain carries TRBV6-5 and TRBJ1-4; a weak D match, TRBD1 (5 bases). Trimming removed 5 bases at V and 7 bases at J, with 14 bases between. CDR1 is MNHEY, CDR2 SVGAGI, per germline. This CDR3 is 14 amino acids long. This CDR3 reads CASSQTGSGEKLFF. The DNA for the CDR3 is TGTGCCAGCAGTCAAACAGGATCGGGTGAAAAACTGTTTTTT.

This clone was seen at least ten times. The genes are TRBV29-1 and TRBJ2-3; D remains unclear. Deletions cut 4 bases from V and 6 bases from J, with 14 bases between. The CDR3 contains 13 residues. Germline V lookup: CDR1 SQVTM, CDR2 ANQGSEA. CDR3 DNA sequence: TGCAGCGTTGTTGGGCGTCCATTTGATACGCAGTATTTT. As protein: CSVVGRPFDTQYF.

The rearrangement joins TRBV29-1 to TRBJ2-1, with 10 bases lining up with TRBD2. The CDR3 is made up of 14 amino acids. Germline assignment: CDR1 SQVTM and CDR2 ANQGSEA. Trimming took 8 bases from V and 6 from J; bases not matched to a gene: 10. The CDR3 spells CSSQAGGGRNEQFF. The CDR3 bases are TGCAGCTCTCAAGCGGGAGGGGGACGCAATGAGCAGTTCTTC.

This clone was detected a few times. The chain is built from TRBV7-8 and TRBJ1-5, with 10 bases fitting TRBD1. CDR1 and CDR2 (germline): SGHVS, FQNEAQ. J gave up 6 bases and V 2 bases, and 7 bases lay outside the gene matches. The CDR3 contains 16 residues. In DNA, the CDR3 is TGTGCCAGCAGCTTATCGGCGGGACAGGGGCGTCAGCCCCAGCATTTT. It translates to CASSLSAGQGRQPQHF.

This chain connects TRBV7-3 to TRBJ2-1, with TRBD2 matching 8 bases. Germline assignment: CDR1 SGHTA and CDR2 FQGTGA. This CDR3 has 12 amino acids. The V gene end was trimmed by 5 bases and the J gene end by 7 bases; junction bases not matched to a gene: 1. The CDR3 protein is CASSPSGNEQFF. The CDR3 DNA follows: TGTGCCAGCAGCCCTAGCGGGAATGAGCAGTTCTTC.

The gene calls are TRBV9 and TRBJ2-3, with D possibly TRBD2 on 6 matching bases. Trimming took off 3 bases at V and 6 bases at J, with 17 bases between the two ends. The CDR3 runs to 15 residues. Germline-derived CDR1 and CDR2 are SGDLS and YYNGEE. CDR3 bases: TGTGCCAGCAGCGACGCGGAGGGCCTTTTGGATACGCAGTATTTT. As protein: CASSDAEGLLDTQYF.

The V and J genes are TRBV28 and TRBJ1-4, with TRBD1 matching 9 bases. CDR3 length equals 13 residues. The V and J ends lost 11 bases and 7 bases, in that order; junction bases with no gene match: 8. Germline CDR1 is MDHEN and CDR2 is SYDVKM. The CDR3 sequence is CAVNRGRLEKLFF. In DNA, the CDR3 is TGTGCCGTTAACAGGGGGCGCCTTGAAAAACTGTTTTTT.

This rearrangement joins TRBV7-9 to TRBJ1-5, with 7 nucleotides matching TRBD1. Germline CDR1 and CDR2: SEHNR and FQNEAQ (reference sequence). CDR3 length: 13 residues. V lost 5 bases to trimming and J lost 4 bases; unmatched junction nucleotides: 2. CDR3 amino acids: CASSLGQNQPQHF. CDR3 nucleotides: TGTGCCAGCAGCCTGGGACAGAATCAGCCCCAGCATTTT.

This clone has just a few counts. The CDR3 DNA reads as TGTGCCAGCAGCCCCTCAACTCCCGACAGGGTATATGGCTACACCTTC. Translation: CASSPSTPDRVYGYTF. J is TRBJ1-2 and V is TRBV7-9; 7 positions agree with TRBD1. The CDR3 totals 16 residues. J was trimmed by 5 bases and V by 5 bases; bases with no gene match: 14. Germline loops: CDR1 SEHNR, CDR2 FQNEAQ (reference sequence).

A few counts support this clone. V usage is TRBV7-9 and J usage is TRBJ2-7, with 7 bases identical to TRBD2. Germline V gives CDR1 SEHNR, CDR2 FQNEAQ (reference sequence). V gave up 2 bases and J gave up 6 bases; unmatched junction bases: 7. This CDR3 region has 14 residues. CDR3 nucleotides: TGTGCCAGCAGCTTAAGCGGGTCGGGGGGCGAGCAGTACTTC. Translating gives CASSLSGSGGEQYF.

This clone was counted a few times. V gene TRBV2 combines with J gene TRBJ2-7; D possibly corresponds to TRBD2 (6 bases). Germline CDR1 reads SNHLY; CDR2 reads FYNNEI. Deletions cut 2 bases from V and 6 bases from J, with 11 bases between. The CDR3 totals 13 residues. Here the CDR3 reads CASSEQRVVEQYF. CDR3 DNA sequence: TGTGCCAGCAGTGAACAGCGGGTGGTCGAGCAGTACTTC.

In this sample, this clone turned up a few times. The chain carries TRBV5-1 and TRBJ2-5; TRBD2 matches at 8 bases. The J call may be faulty, since TRBJ2-7 better matches the DNA end. Looked up from germline, CDR1 is SGHRS and CDR2 is YFSETQ. This CDR3 has 14 residues. The CDR3 bases are TGCGCCAGTACCGGGACTAGGCGTCCCTACGAGCAGTACTTC. It encodes CASTGTRRPYEQYF.

V gene TRBV28 combines with J gene TRBJ1-2; D unclear. V lost 4 bases to trimming and J lost 6 bases, with 15 bases between them. The CDR3 has 14 residues. The V gene's germline CDR1 is MDHEN and CDR2 SYDVKM. The CDR3 loop is CASSSGSQKDGYTF. The CDR3 DNA is TGTGCCAGCAGTTCCGGGTCTCAGAAGGATGGCTACACCTTC.

The table lists this clone with a few counts. V usage is TRBV11-2 and J usage is TRBJ2-3; D is possibly TRBD2 (6 bases). Germline loops: CDR1 SGHAT, CDR2 FQNNGV. This CDR3 comprises 16 residues. Trimming stripped 5 bases from V and 0 bases from J, with 15 bases between. The CDR3 loop reads CASSRDSQTSTDTQYF. The CDR3 bases are TGTGCCAGCAGCCGGGACTCTCAAACTAGCACAGATACGCAGTATTTT.

This rearrangement joins TRBV19 to TRBJ1-2, with 7 bases that match TRBD1. V lost 3 bases, J lost 7 bases, and 8 bases stayed unmatched. This CDR3 is 14 amino acids long. The V gene's germline CDR1 is LNHDA and CDR2 SQIVND (reference sequence). The CDR3 sequence is CASSIAGGVFGYTF. The CDR3 nucleotides are TGTGCCAGTAGTATTGCAGGGGGAGTCTTTGGCTACACCTTC.

The rearrangement joins TRBV5-1 to TRBJ2-7; 10 nucleotides line up with TRBD2. There are 15 residues in the CDR3. Germline V gene sequence: CDR1 SGHRS, CDR2 YFSETQ. The ends lost 3 bases at V and 6 bases at J; junction bases unmatched: 9. The CDR3 sequence: CASSSASGSLGEQYF. CDR3 sequence (DNA): TGCGCCAGCAGCTCCGCTAGCGGGAGTTTGGGCGAGCAGTACTTC.

The chain links TRBV10-3 to TRBJ2-2, with 8 bases aligning to TRBD1. J gave up 9 bases and V 4 bases, and 7 bases lay outside the gene matches. This CDR3 is 14 amino acids long. The germline V gene encodes CDR1 ENHRY and CDR2 SYGVKD. CDR3 loop: CAISGDRQIRELFF. DNA of the CDR3: TGTGCCATCAGTGGGGACAGGCAAATCCGGGAGCTGTTTTTT.

The table lists this clone with a few counts. The J gene is TRBJ2-6, the V gene TRBV14, with a weak D call TRBD1 (6 bases). The CDR3 is 17 residues long. The germline gives CDR1 SGHDN, CDR2 FVKESK. The germline V and J ends were trimmed by 4 bases and 2 bases, with 15 bases remaining between them. CDR3 sequence reads: CASSPLGAEAGANVLTF. The CDR3 DNA reads TGTGCCAGCAGCCCCCTGGGGGCGGAGGCTGGGGCCAACGTCCTGACTTTC.

The chain has TRBV4-3 and TRBJ2-3; tentative D call: TRBD2 (6 bases). Per the germline V gene, CDR1 is LGHNA and CDR2 is YSLEER. Trimming shortened V by 0 bases and J by 2 bases, and 12 bases separated the two germline ends. This CDR3 has 16 residues. The CDR3 loop reads CASSQEGTSVTDTQYF. In DNA form, the CDR3 reads TGCGCCAGCAGCCAAGAAGGGACTTCAGTCACAGATACGCAGTATTTT.

The chain employs TRBV2 and TRBJ2-5; possible D gene TRBD2, 5 bases. Trimming pared 6 bases from V and 3 bases from J, leaving 8 bases between. The CDR3 length is 12 residues. Per germline, CDR1 SNHLY and CDR2 FYNNEI. This CDR3 reads CASSQEEETQYF. In DNA form, the CDR3 reads TGTGCCAGCAGCCAGGAGGAAGAGACCCAGTACTTC. Supplemented by reference TRBV2 and TRBJ2-5, the full variable domain reads EPEVTQTPSHQVTQMGQEVILRCVPISNHLYFYWYRQILGQKVEFLVSFYNNEISEKSEIFDDQFSVERPDGSNFTLKIRSTKLEDSAMYFCASSQEEETQYFGPGTRLLVL.

This chain connects TRBV30 to TRBJ2-2, with TRBD2 matching over 13 bases. V shed 5 bases, J shed 5 bases, and the junction held 8 bases outside the gene matches. From germline, CDR1 is GTSNPN and CDR2 SVGIG (reference sequence). The length of the CDR3 is 16 residues. The CDR3 coding sequence is TGTGCCTGGCCGGGACTAGCGGGATCGGCGACCGGGGAGCTGTTTTTT. Translated, it gives CAWPGLAGSATGELFF.